Sequencing of this T cell receptor (beta chain) was carried out in a study of control samples from healthy donors and cancer patients (dated by TCRdb to about 2020). The receptor library was made with the immunoSEQ multiplex PCR assay. TCRdb retrieved this table from immuneACCESS and kept in-frame rearrangements only. Not all clones are present; in checked studies, unresolved V genes account for under half, and no reason is known for the remainder. The sample table records under 450,000 clones; 80% to 95% of these occur just once. The ten most abundant clones make up more than 6% of the sample. Comment on this clone: Its antigen is not yet known. No much larger clone exists at a distance of one base, and base qualities are not known. The same CDR3 is also encoded by other DNA sequences in this sample.

The CDR3 runs 13 amino acids, cysteine and phenylalanine included. Here the CDR3 DNA is all that survives: 39 bases in frame from base 1. The germline V gene yields MNHEY for CDR1 and SVGAGI for CDR2. The junction shows trimming of 6 bases on V and 2 bases on J, and the gene matches do not reach 3 bases of it. Recombination connected TRBV6-5 to TRBJ2-5, and TRBD1 matches 7 of the central bases. The source is a man aged 40-49 years with head and neck cancer. The material sequenced was PBMCs. The DNA sequence follows: TGTGCCAGCAGCTTGGGACAGCAAGAGACCCAGTACTTC. It specifies CASSLGQQETQYF.